The 3 T cell receptor beta chains below come from one sample, sequenced in a study of control samples from healthy donors and cancer patients (dated by TCRdb to about 2020). Library preparation used the immunoSEQ multiplex PCR assay. TCRdb's version of the immuneACCESS table is confined to in-frame rearrangements and falls short of the full clone set. An unresolved V gene accounts for under half of the shortfall where checked; the remainder is of unknown origin. The sample has around 180,000 clones on record, around 88% of them singletons. The top ten clonotypes cover roughly 5% of the sample. The specimen sequenced was blood. These receptor sequences come from a woman aged 25-40 years in good health.

This rearrangement joins TRBV19 to TRBJ2-6, with D perhaps given as TRBD1 or TRBD2 (5 bases each). V lost 3 bases and J lost 2, with 14 bases in between. This CDR3 comprises 17 residues. Germline-derived CDR1 and CDR2 are LNHDA and SQIVND (reference sequence). The CDR3 here is CASSMGDPGAGANVLTF. CDR3 DNA: TGTGCCAGTAGTATGGGGGATCCAGGCGCTGGGGCCAACGTCCTGACTTTC.

The V call is TRBV28, the J call TRBJ2-1, with D unclear. Trimming cost V 5 bases and J 0 bases, with 14 bases left between them. This CDR3 has 16 amino acids. Germline V gene sequence: CDR1 MDHEN, CDR2 SYDVKM. This chain's CDR3 is CASSPAIYGSYNEQFF. The CDR3 DNA follows: TGTGCCAGCAGTCCGGCTATTTACGGCTCCTACAATGAGCAGTTCTTC. The variable domain in full, with the rest retrieved from reference TRBV28 and TRBJ2-1, is DVKVTQSSRYLVKRTGEKVFLECVQDMDHENMFWYRQDPGLGLRLIYFSYDVKMKEKGDIPEGYSVSREKKERFSLILESASTNQTSMYLCASSPAIYGSYNEQFFGPGTRLTVL.

This clone showed up just a few times. The rearrangement uses TRBV21-1 and TRBJ2-5; the table's TRBD1 call for D was not verified on the DNA. TRBV21-1 represents a pseudogene. The CDR3 length is 13 residues. This CDR3 reads CASSLQASATQYF. The CDR3, as DNA: TGTGCCAGCAGTCTACAGGCATCCGCGACCCAGTACTTC.